What follows are 18 T cell receptor beta chains derived from one specimen sequenced in a study of shared clonotypes between healthy human individuals. The repertoire was sequenced with immunoSEQ multiplex PCR; TCRdb's copy has only in-frame clones and lacks some. The sample yields 1.5 million to 2.5 million clones, about 95% seen once. As defined, naive CD8 cells were CD45RO-negative and positively selected for CCR7, with terminally differentiated effector memory CD45RA+ cells excluded. The sequencing input was naive CD8+ T cells sorted from blood. These receptors originate from a man between 18 and 35 years old in good health.

The gene calls are TRBV13 and TRBJ1-2, with D possibly matching TRBD1 (5 bases). This CDR3 region has 15 residues. V dropped 5 bases and J dropped 2 bases, with 15 bases sitting between them. From germline, CDR1 is PRHDT and CDR2 FYEKMQ (reference sequence). This CDR3 is CASSPAFDSNYGYTF. CDR3 in DNA: TGTGCCAGCAGCCCTGCTTTCGACAGCAACTATGGCTACACCTTC.

V is TRBV28 and J is TRBJ1-5, with D tentatively TRBD1 (5 bases). The germline V and J ends were trimmed by 7 bases and 3 bases, with 13 bases remaining between them. This CDR3 comprises 14 residues. From germline, CDR1 is MDHEN and CDR2 SYDVKM. The CDR3, as DNA: TGTGCCAGCACGGGGGGGAGTAACAATCAGCCCCAGCATTTT. Its translation is CASTGGSNNQPQHF.

V gene TRBV5-1 combines with J gene TRBJ2-7; D gene unclear. V dropped 2 bases and J dropped 0 bases, with 9 bases sitting between them. Germline V gives CDR1 SGHRS, CDR2 YFSETQ. The CDR3 is made up of 14 amino acids. DNA of the CDR3: TGCGCCAGCAGCTTACTACCTAGCTCCTACGAGCAGTACTTC. Translating it yields CASSLLPSSYEQYF.

CDR3 residues: CASPYEGRYNEQFF. CDR3 sequence (DNA): TGCGCCAGCCCCTATGAGGGCCGCTACAATGAGCAGTTCTTC. The chain joins TRBV10-1 to TRBJ2-1; tentatively, D is TRBD2 (5 bases). Germline CDR1 WNHNN, CDR2 SYGVQD (reference sequence). Trimming shortened V by 8 bases and J by 3 bases, and 14 bases separated the two germline ends. This CDR3 contains 14 residues.

The genes are TRBV4-1 and TRBJ2-6; D might be TRBD1 (6 bases). The CDR3 has 19 residues. Germline V gives CDR1 MGHRA, CDR2 YSYEKL. V was clipped by 4 bases and J by 0 bases, with 19 bases between them. The CDR3 reads CASSPNQFTGSSGANVLTF. As DNA, the CDR3 is TGCGCCAGCAGCCCGAACCAATTTACAGGGAGCTCTGGGGCCAACGTCCTGACTTTC.

V and J are TRBV7-2 and TRBJ1-6, with D possibly being TRBD1 (5 bases). The length of the CDR3 is 18 residues. Trimming took 5 bases from V and 4 from J, leaving 21 bases between them. Germline V CDR1 and CDR2: SGHTA, FQGNSA. The CDR3 loop reads CASSPPGTSSHYNSPLHF. The CDR3, as DNA: TGTGCCAGCAGCCCGCCCGGGACCTCGAGCCATTATAATTCACCCCTCCACTTT.

The rearrangement links TRBV6-5 to TRBJ2-7, with D maybe TRBD1 (5 bases). The ends were cut back, 0 bases at V and 4 bases at J, with 13 bases in the middle. Germline V lookup: CDR1 MNHEY, CDR2 SVGAGI. The CDR3 runs 15 residues. The CDR3, as DNA: TGTGCCAGCAGTTACTCGATATGGGGCAATTACGAGCAGTACTTC. Its protein is CASSYSIWGNYEQYF.

The count of this clone is one. The chain employs TRBV18 and TRBJ2-7; 12 bases fit TRBD2. This CDR3 is built from 17 residues. The germline CDR1 and CDR2 sequences are KGHSH and LQKENI. J gave up 2 bases and V 6 bases, and 11 bases lay outside the gene matches. The CDR3 loop reads CASSPSGLAGRPYEQYF. CDR3 in DNA: TGTGCCAGCTCCCCCTCCGGACTAGCGGGAAGACCCTACGAGCAGTACTTC.

J is TRBJ2-1 and V is TRBV7-6, with no clear D. V lost 1 base to trimming and J lost 5 bases, with 12 bases between them. CDR1 is SGHVS and CDR2 is FNYEAQ in the germline V gene. The CDR3 is 15 residues long. The CDR3 bases are TGTGCCAGCAGCTTAGGGCCTCCTTTTGACAATGAGCAGTTCTTC. Its protein product is CASSLGPPFDNEQFF.

V gene TRBV11-2 combines with J gene TRBJ2-5; D unresolved. The CDR3 is 14 amino acids. From germline, CDR1 is SGHAT and CDR2 FQNNGV. With 4 bases removed from V and 1 base from J, the gap between germline ends came to 10 bases. Written as DNA, the CDR3 is TGTGCCAGCAGCTCCTTGGGCCCCCAAGAGACCCAGTACTTC. Translating it yields CASSSLGPQETQYF.

This rearrangement joins TRBV11-2 to TRBJ2-7; TRBD2 matches at 8 bases. Germline trimming cut 5 bases from V and 2 bases from J; bases unmatched to any gene: 5. CDR1 and CDR2 from the germline V gene are SGHAT and FQNNGV. CDR3 length: 14 amino acids. This CDR3 is CASSELAVTYEQYF. The CDR3 nucleotides read TGTGCCAGCAGCGAACTAGCGGTCACCTACGAGCAGTACTTC.

This sequence joins TRBV7-6 and TRBJ2-5, with D maybe TRBD2 (5 bases). The germline V and J ends were trimmed by 1 base and 5 bases, with 17 bases remaining between them. From germline, CDR1 is SGHVS and CDR2 FNYEAQ. CDR3 length: 16 amino acids. Written as DNA, the CDR3 is TGTGCCAGCAGCTTAGAGGGCGAGGGCGTCAGGGAGACCCAGTACTTC. As protein: CASSLEGEGVRETQYF.

The chain links TRBV6-6 to TRBJ2-3; D may be TRBD2 (5 bases). The CDR3 has 16 residues. Trimming stripped 7 bases from V and 3 bases from J, with 20 bases between. The germline V gene has CDR1 MNHNY and CDR2 SVGAGI (reference sequence). The CDR3 reads CASTVTLASLTDTQYF. CDR3 nucleotide sequence: TGTGCCAGCACCGTAACGCTAGCTTCCCTGACAGATACGCAGTATTTT.

This clone was seen just once. The chain has TRBV4-1 and TRBJ1-2, with D maybe TRBD1 (6 bases). Trimming cost V 3 bases and J 8 bases, with 22 bases left between them. CDR1 is MGHRA and CDR2 is YSYEKL in the germline V gene. The CDR3 covers 16 residues. The CDR3 nucleotides are TGCGCCAGCAGCCACACAAAAGGGCAGGGGCGTGAGGGCTACACCTTC. Translating it yields CASSHTKGQGREGYTF.

The chain carries TRBV27 and TRBJ2-7; 12 bases match TRBD1. With 4 bases clipped from V and 5 bases from J, the junction kept 6 bases outside the gene matches. Per the germline V gene, CDR1 is MNHEY and CDR2 is SMNVEV (reference sequence). This CDR3 has 15 residues. The DNA for the CDR3 is TGTGCCAGCAGTTCGCCCGGGACAGGGGGCCACGAGCAGTACTTC. It codes for CASSSPGTGGHEQYF.

The genes are TRBV9 and TRBJ1-1, with D hard to call. The CDR3 contains 17 residues. Per germline, CDR1 SGDLS and CDR2 YYNGEE. V was shortened by 0 bases and J by 3 bases, with 18 bases between the two germline ends. CDR3 DNA: TGTGCCAGCAGCGTAGTCCTCGCGGGGATGTTGGACACTGAAGCTTTCTTT. This sequence encodes CASSVVLAGMLDTEAFF.

This rearrangement joins TRBV14 to TRBJ1-5; 9 bases align to TRBD1. Germline V gene sequence: CDR1 SGHDN, CDR2 FVKESK. V was pared by 5 bases and J by 6 bases, with 5 bases of the junction left unmatched. CDR3 length: 14 residues. CDR3 region: CASSLTGGGQPQHF. DNA for the CDR3: TGTGCCAGCAGCTTGACAGGGGGGGGTCAGCCCCAGCATTTT.

This clone has just one count. This chain links TRBV28 with TRBJ1-3; perhaps TRBD1 as D (5 bases). The CDR3 contains 14 residues. Trimming pared 5 bases from V and 0 bases from J, leaving 8 bases between. Germline V CDR1 and CDR2: MDHEN, SYDVKM. DNA of the CDR3: TGTGCCAGCAGTCATGACAGCTCTGGAAACACCATATATTTT. Translating gives CASSHDSSGNTIYF. The full variable domain, with the rest looked up from reference TRBV28 and TRBJ1-3, is DVKVTQSSRYLVKRTGEKVFLECVQDMDHENMFWYRQDPGLGLRLIYFSYDVKMKEKGDIPEGYSVSREKKERFSLILESASTNQTSMYLCASSHDSSGNTIYFGEGSWLTVV.